The 14 T cell receptor beta chains below come from one sample, sequenced in a study of blood T cell repertoires in COVID-19. Profiling relied on immunoSEQ multiplex PCR, and the TCRdb table lists in-frame clones only, not all of them. The sample shows tens of thousands of clones, approximately 80% of them seen only once. Specimen: peripheral blood. Receptors were obtained from a woman of 80 years or more with acute or convalescent COVID-19.

The chain joins TRBV5-4 to TRBJ1-3; no clear D. The CDR3 length is 15 residues. The germline V gene encodes CDR1 SGHNT and CDR2 YYREEE (reference sequence). V was cut by 2 bases and J by 0 bases, with 9 bases left in between. The CDR3 here is CASSFPEGSGNTIYF. The CDR3 nucleotides read TGTGCCAGCAGCTTTCCCGAGGGCTCTGGAAACACCATATATTTT.

The chain joins TRBV10-3 to TRBJ2-3; TRBD2 matches 7 bases. The CDR3 totals 15 residues. From germline, CDR1 is ENHRY and CDR2 SYGVKD. V shed 0 bases and J 2 bases; nucleotides not matched to a gene: 2. The CDR3 DNA sequence: TGTGCCATCAGTGAGTCGGGACTAAACACAGATACGCAGTATTTT. Translation gives CAISESGLNTDTQYF.

The chain links TRBV6-2 or TRBV6-3 to TRBJ1-5; D call uncertain. CDR1 is MNHEY, CDR2 SVGEGT, per germline. V was shortened by 2 bases and J by 1 base, with 15 bases between the two germline ends. CDR3 length: 17 residues. The CDR3 sequence is CASSYGWVRGSNQPQHF. The CDR3 DNA reads TGTGCCAGCAGTTACGGCTGGGTTCGGGGAAGCAATCAGCCCCAGCATTTT.

The gene calls are TRBV7-8 and TRBJ1-1, with 7 bases aligning to TRBD1. The CDR3 consists of 14 residues. V lost 8 bases to trimming and J lost 1 base; unmatched junction nucleotides: 7. The V gene's germline CDR1 is SGHVS and CDR2 FQNEAQ. Here the CDR3 reads CASSTGQPNTEAFF. For the CDR3, the DNA is TGTGCCAGCTCTACGGGACAGCCGAACACTGAAGCTTTCTTT.

For the CDR3, the DNA is TGCGCCAGCAGCTTGGAATCTTTCACAGATACGCAGTATTTT. This encodes CASSLESFTDTQYF. This chain uses TRBV5-1 with TRBJ2-3; D is unresolved. The CDR3 contains 14 residues. Trimming left V 0 bases short and J 2 bases short, with 7 bases between. Germline values: CDR1 SGHRS, CDR2 YFSETQ.

J is TRBJ2-3 and V is TRBV12-3 or TRBV12-4, with 10 bases matching TRBD1. Germline trimming cut 6 bases from V and 6 bases from J; bases unmatched to any gene: 3. This CDR3 contains 13 residues. This chain's CDR3 is CASRGTGADTQYF. DNA for the CDR3: TGTGCCAGCAGGGGGACAGGGGCGGATACGCAGTATTTT.

The chain links TRBV20-1 to TRBJ2-5; D not certain. Germline V gene lookup returns CDR1 DFQATT and CDR2 SNEGSKA (reference sequence). V was shortened by 0 bases and J by 12 bases, with 8 bases between the two germline ends. The CDR3 consists of 10 residues. The CDR3 reads CSARDHQEYF. The CDR3 nucleotides read TGCAGTGCTAGAGATCATCAGGAGTACTTC.

This chain's CDR3 is CASSLRGTGSAGANVLTF. The CDR3 DNA reads TGTGCCAGCAGCCTTAGGGGAACAGGGTCTGCCGGGGCCAACGTCCTGACTTTC. The V gene is TRBV7-3, the J gene TRBJ2-6; TRBD1 is a possible D gene (6 bases). The CDR3 loop spans 18 amino acids. Trimming left V 5 bases short and J 4 bases short, with 21 bases between. In germline, CDR1 is SGHTA, CDR2 FQGTGA.

V usage is TRBV13 and J usage is TRBJ2-3; 10 nucleotides align to TRBD2. The CDR3 totals 15 residues. Germline V lookup: CDR1 PRHDT, CDR2 FYEKMQ (reference sequence). Trimming cost V 5 bases and J 0 bases; bases outside gene matches: 2. The CDR3 loop reads CASSPLAGSTDTQYF. The CDR3 DNA reads as TGTGCCAGCAGCCCACTAGCGGGGAGCACAGATACGCAGTATTTT.

The rearrangement joins TRBV29-1 to TRBJ1-1, with TRBD1 matching over 10 bases. The V segment lost 7 bases and the J segment 4 bases; nucleotides outside the gene matches: 6. The length of the CDR3 is 13 residues. Germline V lookup: CDR1 SQVTM, CDR2 ANQGSEA. CDR3 protein: CSGGTGAGTEAFF. The DNA for the CDR3 is TGCAGCGGCGGGACAGGGGCTGGCACTGAAGCTTTCTTT.

This chain uses TRBV5-6 with TRBJ1-4; D is unresolved. Germline V lookup: CDR1 SGHDT, CDR2 YYEEEE. The CDR3 runs 17 residues. The ends were cut back, 1 base at V and 0 bases at J, with 13 bases in the middle. The DNA for the CDR3 is TGTGCCAGCAGCTTGCGCCAGACTTTTGCAACTAATGAAAAACTGTTTTTT. Encoded protein: CASSLRQTFATNEKLFF.

V and J are TRBV5-1 and TRBJ2-7; 12 bases are a match to TRBD2. The junction had 8 bases not matched to a gene; V was cut back by 3 bases and J by 4 bases. This CDR3 comprises 16 residues. The germline V gene has CDR1 SGHRS and CDR2 YFSETQ. Written as DNA, the CDR3 is TGCGCCAGCAGCTGGTACCGGACTAGCGGGATGTACGAGCAGTACTTC. Encoded protein: CASSWYRTSGMYEQYF.

The gene calls are TRBV5-1 and TRBJ2-2; TRBD1 agrees at 7 bases. Germline V CDR1 and CDR2: SGHRS, YFSETQ. V trimming: 3 bases; J trimming: 1 base; junction bases outside the gene matches: 0. The CDR3 totals 14 residues. The CDR3 bases are TGCGCCAGCAGCTGGACAGGGAACACCGGGGAGCTGTTTTTT. Its translation: CASSWTGNTGELFF.

In its sample, this clone was seen a few times. CDR3 in DNA: TGTGCCAGCAGCCAAGGAGGGTTCGGGAACACTGAAGCTTTCTTT. Residues: CASSQGGFGNTEAFF. This chain joins TRBV3-1 (or the pseudogene TRBV3-2) and TRBJ1-1; no clear D gene. V lost 1 base and J lost 1, with 10 bases in between. This CDR3 region has 15 residues. CDR1 and CDR2 from the germline V gene are LGHDT and YNNKEL (reference sequence).